This section outlines one TCR beta chain sequence together with its context. Its cognate antigen is unknown. Alopecia areata patients provided lesional scalp punch biopsies and peripheral blood, both collected for the study. Sequencing relied on a cDNA template that was reverse transcribed from extracted RNA. TCRdb's copy holds only in-frame clones and misses some; the assay was immunoSEQ multiplex PCR. The sample shows roughly 140,000 clones, under 60% of them seen only once. This CDR3 is 14 amino acids long. The ends were cut back, 1 base at V and 3 bases at J, with 9 bases in the middle. CDR1 is MGHRA, CDR2 YSYEKL, per germline. The record originates from a study of CD8+ T cells in alopecia areata. Study as a whole: Patients received oral tofacitinib, 5 to 10 mg twice daily, for moderate-to-severe alopecia areata.

The study, taken as a whole, reports: Sequencing of scalp tissue also captures the resident alphabeta T cells of normal skin.

This sequence was found in a human donor with alopecia areata. Source: CD8+ T cells sorted from blood, taken at week 0. The chain is built from TRBV4-1 and TRBJ1-1; D is undetermined. The CDR3 protein is CASSQGPLDTEAFF. The DNA for the CDR3 is TGCGCCAGCAGCCAAGGACCCCTAGACACTGAAGCTTTCTTT.